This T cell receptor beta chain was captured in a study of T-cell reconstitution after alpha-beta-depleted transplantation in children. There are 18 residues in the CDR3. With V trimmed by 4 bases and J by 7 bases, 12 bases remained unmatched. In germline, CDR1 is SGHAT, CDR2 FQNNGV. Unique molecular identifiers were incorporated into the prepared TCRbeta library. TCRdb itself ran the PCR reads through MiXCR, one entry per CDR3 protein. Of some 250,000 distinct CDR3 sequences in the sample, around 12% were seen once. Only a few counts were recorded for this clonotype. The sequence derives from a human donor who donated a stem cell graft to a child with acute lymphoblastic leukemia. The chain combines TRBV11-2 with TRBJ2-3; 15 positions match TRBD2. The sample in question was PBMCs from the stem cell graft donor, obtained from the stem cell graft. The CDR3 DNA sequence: TGTGCCAGCAGCTCAATAAACCCGGGACTAGCGGGAGGTAATACGCAGTATTTT. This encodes CASSSINPGLAGGNTQYF.